These T cell receptor beta chains were read from a single sample in a study of blood T cell repertoires in COVID-19. TCRdb keeps only in-frame clones here, not all; method: immunoSEQ multiplex PCR. The table shows just over 200,000 clones, with about nine tenths occurring only once. Sample: peripheral blood. The receptors stem from a man aged 80 or over with acute or convalescent COVID-19. Each CDR3 is given with its conserved first and last residue. D genes are given only for firm matches. Size is omitted from some rows. Given values are once, few, many or a class for expanded clones.

TRBV6-4	.	TRBD2	TRBJ2-1	CASSGSPGGIQEQFF	TGTGCCAGCAGTGGCTCCCCGGGAGGCATACAGGAGCAGTTCTTC
TRBV11-1	.	TRBD2	TRBJ2-1	CASSLALAGANEQFF	TGTGCCAGCAGCTTAGCCCTAGCGGGAGCCAATGAGCAGTTCTTC
TRBV19	.	TRBD2	TRBJ2-1	CASSIGGRVGNEQFF	TGTGCCAGTAGTATAGGCGGGAGGGTTGGAAATGAGCAGTTCTTC
TRBV18	.	.	TRBJ1-1	CASSPPAVMNTEAFF	TGTGCCAGCTCACCACCGGCAGTTATGAACACTGAAGCTTTCTTT
TRBV28	.	.	TRBJ1-1	CASKGWAGGDTEAFF	TGTGCCAGCAAAGGTTGGGCGGGTGGGGACACTGAAGCTTTCTTT
TRBV12-5	.	.	TRBJ1-3	CASDSKSSGNTIYF	TGTGCTAGTGATTCTAAGAGCTCTGGAAACACCATATATTTT
TRBV24-1	.	TRBD1	TRBJ2-1	CATSAGQGNNEQFF	TGTGCCACCAGTGCGGGACAGGGAAACAATGAGCAGTTCTTC
TRBV6-5	few	.	TRBJ1-2	CASSYVGQSSYTF	TGTGCCAGCAGTTACGTCGGACAGTCGAGCTACACCTTC
TRBV7-2	.	TRBD2	TRBJ2-1	CASSETSGMKEQFF	TGTGCCAGCAGCGAGACTAGCGGGATGAAAGAGCAGTTCTTC
TRBV18	.	.	TRBJ1-5	CASSPQGNQPQHF	TGTGCCAGCTCACCACAGGGGAATCAGCCCCAGCATTTT
TRBV2	.	TRBD2	TRBJ2-1	CASSGDGLAHNEQFF	TGTGCCAGCAGCGGCGATGGACTAGCCCACAATGAGCAGTTCTTC
TRBV10-3	.	.	TRBJ2-3	CAINRELTDTQYF	TGTGCCATCAACAGGGAGTTAACAGATACGCAGTATTTT
TRBV18	.	.	TRBJ2-7	CASSPPGQLSYEQYF	TGTGCCAGCTCACCACCGGGGCAGTTGTCCTACGAGCAGTACTTC
TRBV19	.	.	TRBJ2-1	CASSPRELVSNEQFF	TGTGCCAGTAGCCCCCGGGAGCTCGTAAGCAATGAGCAGTTCTTC
TRBV5-1	.	TRBD2	TRBJ2-3	CASSSLSGSGTDTQYF	TGCGCCAGCAGCTCCCTAAGCGGGAGCGGTACAGATACGCAGTATTTT
TRBV3-1/TRBV3-2	.	TRBD2	TRBJ2-2	CASSQPGLAGSTGELFF	TGTGCCAGCAGCCAACCGGGACTAGCGGGATCCACCGGGGAGCTGTTTTTT
TRBV6-5	.	.	TRBJ1-4	CASSYLGREGEKLFF	TGTGCCAGCAGTTACTTGGGCAGGGAGGGGGAAAAACTGTTTTTT
TRBV12-3/TRBV12-4	.	.	TRBJ1-1	CASSPASNTEAFF	TGTGCCAGCAGTCCCGCGTCTAACACTGAAGCTTTCTTT